This TCR beta chain was sequenced during a study of T cells in women clearing cervical HPV infection. General study points: Controls had more TRBV6-7 (around 0.15%) than cases (about 0.11%). Each sample's T-cell count was unknown, possibly confounding richness.

Looked up from germline, CDR1 is ENHRY and CDR2 is SYGVKD. This CDR3 spans 13 amino acids. V was pared by 5 bases and J by 6 bases, with 13 bases between. All donors had a single incident cervical HPV16 infection, not prevalent. Generated by immunoSEQ multiplex PCR, the TCRdb table keeps only in-frame clones and is missing some. The sample is made up of approximately 49,000 clones, and the top ten hold about 1.6% of it. Points on this clone: Its target is unknown. The read comes to an end 3 residues before the CDR3 does, leaving the germline J gene to fill in the end.

The rearrangement links TRBV10-3 to TRBJ1-2; TRBD1 might be the D (6 bases). The TCR sequence derives from a woman aged 18 to 75 with a cervical HPV16 infection that either progressed to CIN3+ or cleared (not recorded which). Specimen: blood buffy coat. Partial CDR3 DNA: TGTGCCATCAGTAATGGACAGCGTAATGGC. This sequence encodes CAISNGQRNG. The whole CDR3 region reads CAISNGQRNGYTF.